What follows are 27 T cell receptor beta chains derived from one specimen sequenced in a study of cytomegalovirus exposure and HLA in healthy donors. Vbeta (60) and Jbeta (13) primers were used in the PCR. TCRdb keeps only in-frame clones here, not all; method: immunoSEQ multiplex PCR. The sample shows roughly 100,000 clones, roughly three quarters of them seen only once. Sequencing input: PBMCs. Source of these receptors: a female donor in good health and CMV-seronegative.

The chain combines TRBV18 with TRBJ2-7; 7 bases are shared with TRBD1. The junction had 11 bases not matched to a gene; V was cut back by 3 bases and J by 3 bases. Germline CDR1 and CDR2: KGHSH and LQKENI. This CDR3 comprises 16 residues. The CDR3 protein is CASSPSGQAWGYEQYF. CDR3 sequence (DNA): TGTGCCAGCTCACCCTCTGGACAGGCCTGGGGCTACGAGCAGTACTTC.

This clone has only one observation. The chain recombines TRBV4-1 with TRBJ2-7; D uncertain. The CDR3 has 15 amino acids. CDR1 and CDR2 (germline): MGHRA, YSYEKL. Trimming shortened V by 4 bases and J by 0 bases, and 13 bases separated the two germline ends. CDR3 sequence: CASSLAAQSSYEQYF. The DNA of the CDR3 is TGCGCCAGCAGCCTCGCGGCCCAGAGCTCCTACGAGCAGTACTTC.

The J gene is TRBJ2-3, the V gene TRBV7-9; 12 positions agree with TRBD2. This CDR3 region has 16 residues. J was trimmed by 2 bases and V by 3 bases; bases with no gene match: 3. Germline values: CDR1 SEHNR, CDR2 FQNEAQ (reference sequence). CDR3 amino acids: CASSLLAGGPTDTQYF. CDR3 DNA: TGTGCCAGCAGCTTGCTAGCGGGGGGGCCCACAGATACGCAGTATTTT.

This sequence joins TRBV9 and TRBJ2-2; 10 bases align to TRBD1. Losses at the gene ends were 3 bases for V and 6 bases for J; bases not matched to a gene: 2. Germline-derived CDR1 and CDR2 are SGDLS and YYNGEE. The CDR3 contains 14 residues. The CDR3 loop reads CASSDDRGPGELFF. In DNA form, the CDR3 reads TGTGCCAGCAGCGACGACAGGGGGCCCGGGGAGCTGTTTTTT.

The chain has TRBV7-9 and TRBJ1-4; TRBD1 matches 9 bases. The CDR3 is 14 residues long. CDR1 is SEHNR, CDR2 FQNEAQ, per germline (reference sequence). V shed 8 bases, J shed 7 bases, and the junction held 8 bases outside the gene matches. Here the CDR3 reads CASARQGGGEKLFF. Here the CDR3 DNA reads TGTGCCAGCGCCCGACAGGGGGGGGGTGAAAAACTGTTTTTT.

The genes are TRBV19 and TRBJ2-2, with 12 bases matching TRBD1. The CDR3 is made up of 17 amino acids. V dropped 4 bases and J dropped 4; count of bases not matched to a gene: 7. Germline CDR1 and CDR2: LNHDA and SQIVND (reference sequence). CDR3 sequence (DNA): TGTGCCAGTAGTACGAGCGGGACAGGGGGCCTCACCGGGGAGCTGTTTTTT. This translates into CASSTSGTGGLTGELFF.

The genes are TRBV19 and TRBJ2-7, with 10 nucleotides matching TRBD1. V gave up 1 base and J gave up 2 bases; unmatched junction bases: 2. Germline V gene lookup returns CDR1 LNHDA and CDR2 SQIVND (reference sequence). This CDR3 is 15 amino acids long. CDR3 sequence: CASSIVGTGAYEQYF. CDR3 bases: TGTGCCAGTAGTATAGTGGGGACAGGGGCCTACGAGCAGTACTTC.

In this sample, this clone turned up once. The gene calls are TRBV19 and TRBJ1-5, with D possibly matching TRBD1 (5 bases). V was pared by 9 bases and J by 2 bases, with 11 bases between. CDR1 is LNHDA, CDR2 SQIVND, per germline (reference sequence). The CDR3 runs to 13 residues. The CDR3 DNA reads as TGTGCCAGCTCACCACAGGGCAATCAGCCCCAGCATTTT. It yields the protein CASSPQGNQPQHF. The entire variable domain, with the rest obtained from reference TRBV19 and TRBJ1-5, is as follows: DGGITQSPKYLFRKEGQNVTLSCEQNLNHDAMYWYRQDPGQGLRLIYYSQIVNDFQKGDIAEGYSVSREKKESFPLTVTSAQKNPTAFYLCASSPQGNQPQHFGDGTRLSIL.

This chain joins TRBV7-3 and TRBJ2-1; perhaps TRBD2 as D (6 bases). V was shortened by 1 base and J by 0 bases, with 10 bases between the two germline ends. The length of the CDR3 is 16 residues. Germline loops: CDR1 SGHTA, CDR2 FQGTGA. CDR3 in DNA: TGTGCCAGCAGCTTAAGGGGCGGGATCTCCTACAATGAGCAGTTCTTC. This codes for CASSLRGGISYNEQFF.

The chain combines TRBV13 with TRBJ2-7; 10 bases are shared with TRBD1. The V gene end was trimmed by 4 bases and the J gene end by 4 bases; junction bases not matched to a gene: 7. The CDR3 is made up of 15 amino acids. CDR1 and CDR2 (germline): PRHDT, FYEKMQ (reference sequence). Here the CDR3 DNA reads TGTGCCAGCAGCTCAACCGGGACAGGGGCATACGAGCAGTACTTC. Its protein product is CASSSTGTGAYEQYF.

The chain recombines TRBV10-3 with TRBJ2-3; TRBD2 agrees at 8 bases. Germline V gene lookup returns CDR1 ENHRY and CDR2 SYGVKD. This CDR3 has 16 amino acids. Unmatched junction bases numbered 10, after V lost 3 bases and J lost 5 bases. The CDR3 reads CAISDAGGGPVDTQYF. DNA of the CDR3: TGTGCCATCAGTGACGCCGGGGGGGGCCCGGTAGATACGCAGTATTTT.

The chain joins TRBV29-1 to TRBJ2-2; D may be TRBD2 (5 bases). CDR1 and CDR2 (germline): SQVTM, ANQGSEA. The V gene lost 6 bases and the J gene lost 7 bases, with 18 bases spanning the gap. This CDR3 has 14 amino acids. The CDR3 region is CSVQTLRGVGELFF. For the CDR3, the DNA is TGCAGCGTACAAACCCTCCGGGGTGTCGGGGAGCTGTTTTTT.

This clone was counted a single time. The rearrangement links TRBV21-1 to TRBJ1-3. TRBV21-1 is flagged as a pseudogene. The CDR3 is made up of 17 amino acids. The CDR3 DNA is TGTGCCAGCAGCCTCCGAGGCAAACAAGACTCTGGAAACACCATATATTTT. This encodes CASSLRGKQDSGNTIYF.

This clone has just one count. The chain combines TRBV10-3 with TRBJ2-7, with D hard to call. Between the trimmed V and J ends, which lost 10 bases and 0 bases, there was a span of 16 bases. The CDR3 runs to 14 residues. CDR1 ENHRY and CDR2 SYGVKD come from the germline V gene. The CDR3 nucleotides are TGTGCCACCCGATCTCGGGTCAGCTCCTACGAGCAGTACTTC. Residues: CATRSRVSSYEQYF.

A note on this clone: A read error may produce the germline difference seen at one junction end. The chain links TRBV7-9 to TRBJ2-3, with D hard to call. Germline CDR1 reads SEHNR; CDR2 reads FQNEAQ (reference sequence). This CDR3 spans 15 amino acids. CDR3 bases: TGTTCCAGCAGCTTCTCCCTTATGAGCACAGATACGCAGTATTTT. Translating gives CSSSFSLMSTDTQYF.

The chain links TRBV7-2 to TRBJ1-6; D uncertain. The CDR3 contains 17 residues. Between the trimmed V and J ends, which lost 5 bases and 7 bases, there was a span of 21 bases. The germline V gene encodes CDR1 SGHTA and CDR2 FQGNSA. The CDR3 here is CASSPLYGNSGNSPLHF. The CDR3 bases are TGTGCCAGCAGCCCCCTGTACGGGAACTCGGGGAATTCACCCCTCCACTTT.

The chain joins TRBV6-1 to TRBJ2-1; D call uncertain. CDR3 size: 14 residues. Trimming stripped 10 bases from V and 4 bases from J, with 17 bases between. The germline gives CDR1 MNHNS, CDR2 SASEGT. CDR3: CATPSVNRYNEQFF. In DNA, the CDR3 is TGTGCCACCCCATCAGTTAACCGTTACAATGAGCAGTTCTTC.

The chain combines TRBV11-2 with TRBJ1-6, with TRBD1 matching 7 bases. The ends lost 6 bases at V and 6 bases at J; junction bases unmatched: 8. The CDR3 runs 15 residues. Germline CDR1 SGHAT, CDR2 FQNNGV. The CDR3, as DNA: TGTGCCAGCAGACCTCCGGGACAGCCTAATTCACCCCTCCACTTT. It yields the protein CASRPPGQPNSPLHF.

Here the CDR3 reads CASTPGLAGGQETQYF. In DNA form, the CDR3 reads TGTGCCAGCACCCCCGGGCTAGCGGGGGGCCAAGAGACCCAGTACTTC. This sequence joins TRBV9 and TRBJ2-5, with 11 nucleotides matching TRBD2. V lost 6 bases and J lost 1; bases outside the gene matches: 8. This CDR3 has 16 residues. From germline, CDR1 is SGDLS and CDR2 YYNGEE.

This chain uses TRBV4-2 with TRBJ2-7; 12 bases are a match to TRBD2. The CDR3 is made up of 20 amino acids. Germline trimming cut 1 base from V and 2 bases from J; bases unmatched to any gene: 15. The germline V gene has CDR1 LGHNA and CDR2 YNFKEQ. This CDR3 reads CASSQGVSSGRVAGPYEQYF. CDR3 sequence (DNA): TGTGCCAGCAGCCAAGGCGTGTCTAGCGGGAGGGTAGCGGGGCCCTACGAGCAGTACTTC.

The chain recombines TRBV2 with TRBJ1-2, with TRBD1 identical over 8 bases. V was clipped by 8 bases and J by 2 bases; unmatched bases: 10. This CDR3 contains 15 residues. Germline values: CDR1 SNHLY, CDR2 FYNNEI. The CDR3 protein is CASLVATGVNYGYTF. CDR3 nucleotides: TGTGCCAGCCTTGTCGCGACAGGGGTAAACTATGGCTACACCTTC.

This rearrangement joins TRBV7-6 to TRBJ1-6, with unresolved D. The germline V gene encodes CDR1 SGHVS and CDR2 FNYEAQ. The V end lost 1 base, the J end lost 8 bases, and 15 bases lay between the germline ends. The CDR3 totals 16 residues. The CDR3 sequence is CASSLVPRGWDSPLHF. The CDR3 coding sequence is TGTGCCAGCAGCTTAGTTCCCCGGGGTTGGGATTCACCCCTCCACTTT.

The rearrangement uses TRBV10-1 and TRBJ1-6; no reliable D call. The CDR3 loop spans 15 amino acids. Germline CDR1 reads WNHNN; CDR2 reads SYGVQD (reference sequence). Trimming shortened V by 2 bases and J by 5 bases, and 10 bases separated the two germline ends. CDR3: CASSEIAGNNSPLHF. CDR3 DNA: TGCGCCAGCAGTGAGATAGCGGGGAATAATTCACCCCTCCACTTT.

A few counts support this clone. The V call is TRBV19, the J call TRBJ1-5; 7 bases line up with TRBD1. This CDR3 is 14 amino acids long. The V and J ends lost 7 bases and 4 bases, in that order; junction bases with no gene match: 7. Germline assignment: CDR1 LNHDA and CDR2 SQIVND (reference sequence). CDR3 protein: CASNAGTDNQPQHF. Written as DNA, the CDR3 is TGTGCCAGTAACGCCGGGACAGATAATCAGCCCCAGCATTTT.

The rearrangement uses TRBV15 and TRBJ1-5; maybe TRBD1 (5 bases). Germline V lookup: CDR1 LNHNV, CDR2 YYDKDF (reference sequence). The CDR3 is made up of 14 amino acids. The V gene lost 5 bases and the J gene lost 0 bases, with 8 bases spanning the gap. The CDR3 nucleotides read TGTGCCACCAGCCCCGGACATAGCAATCAGCCCCAGCATTTT. It encodes CATSPGHSNQPQHF.

V and J are TRBV6-4 and TRBJ1-2; 10 bases are shared with TRBD1. Per germline, CDR1 MRHNA and CDR2 SNTAGT. Germline trimming cut 0 bases from V and 8 bases from J; bases unmatched to any gene: 6. The CDR3 is 15 residues long. The CDR3, as DNA: TGTGCCAGCAGTGACTCGGTGACAGGGGGCGGAGGCTACACCTTC. Its translation is CASSDSVTGGGGYTF.

Here the CDR3 DNA reads TGTGCCAGCAGCTTAGAGGTCTTAGCGGGGCAAGAGACCCAGTACTTC. Translated, it gives CASSLEVLAGQETQYF. The gene calls are TRBV7-9 and TRBJ2-5; 8 bases are shared with TRBD2. The CDR3 is made up of 16 amino acids. V was clipped by 1 base and J by 2 bases; unmatched bases: 6. Germline V gene sequence: CDR1 SEHNR, CDR2 FQNEAQ (reference sequence).